One and the same sample provided the 25 T cell receptor beta chains below, sequenced in a study of T cell repertoires in aging, cancer and after chemotherapy. Peripheral blood genomic DNA, not sorted cells or RNA, was the template. Multiplex touch-down PCR with TRB-A/B primers amplified rearranged V-D-J TRB sequences. MiXCR, applied by TCRdb to the multiplex PCR reads, yields one record per CDR3 protein. This sample has around 1,700 distinct CDR3 sequences, with around 23% found just once. Sequenced sample: blood. Receptors were obtained from a human donor with a solid tumor.

This clonotype is medium-sized in the sample. The chain carries TRBV6-5 and TRBJ1-4, with 10 positions matching TRBD1. The trim removed 8 bases at V and 7 bases at J, leaving 10 bases unmatched. Germline V gene sequence: CDR1 MNHEY, CDR2 SVGAGI. There are 15 residues in the CDR3. In DNA form, the CDR3 reads TGTGCCAGCGGCACCTACGGGACAGGGGTTGAAAAACTGTTTTTT. This translates into CASGTYGTGVEKLFF.

The chain carries TRBV20-1 and TRBJ2-7, with 7 bases matching TRBD2. Looked up from germline, CDR1 is DFQATT and CDR2 is SNEGSKA (reference sequence). The CDR3 contains 14 residues. After removal of 0 bases from V and 2 bases from J, the junction contained 4 bases not matched to a gene. Here the CDR3 reads CSARDRLAAYEQYF. Here the CDR3 DNA reads TGCAGTGCTAGAGATCGTCTAGCGGCCTACGAGCAGTACTTC.

This clonotype is medium-sized in the sample. The J gene is TRBJ1-1, the V gene TRBV12-3 or TRBV12-4; D not resolved. This CDR3 has 15 amino acids. Trimming cost V 1 base and J 2 bases, with 11 bases left between them. The CDR3 here is CASSLVVGSNTEAFF. The CDR3 DNA reads TGTGCCAGCAGTTTAGTGGTGGGTTCCAACACTGAAGCTTTCTTT.

Details on this clonotype: A much more abundant neighbour one base away suggests this may be a read error. The chain employs TRBV10-3 and TRBJ2-3; D possibly uses TRBD1 or TRBD2 (5 bases each). The CDR3 extends over 13 amino acids. CDR1 is ENHRY and CDR2 is SYGVKD in the germline V gene. The CDR3 DNA is TGTGGTAGCAGGGCCCAGGAGGAAGATACGCAGTATTTT. Translating gives CGSRAQEEDTQYF.

This clonotype is labeled as large. The chain joins TRBV20-1 to TRBJ2-7; D possibly corresponds to TRBD2 (6 bases). Germline assignment: CDR1 DFQATT and CDR2 SNEGSKA (reference sequence). This CDR3 is built from 12 residues. With 0 bases removed from V and 4 bases from J, the gap between germline ends came to 7 bases. Here the CDR3 reads CSARDREYEQYF. The CDR3 DNA reads TGCAGTGCTAGAGATCGGGAGTACGAGCAGTACTTC.

Within the sample, this clonotype is large. The chain carries TRBV20-1 and TRBJ1-5; D perhaps matches TRBD1 (6 bases). Trimming stripped 7 bases from V and 3 bases from J, with 16 bases between. This CDR3 contains 14 residues. Germline V gives CDR1 DFQATT, CDR2 SNEGSKA (reference sequence). Here the CDR3 DNA reads TGCAGTGGATCAGAGGGGGGTACCAATCAGCCCCAGCATTTT. Translating it yields CSGSEGGTNQPQHF.

This clonotype is deemed large. The chain joins TRBV20-1 to TRBJ2-1; 9 nucleotides line up with TRBD2. Trimming cost V 3 bases and J 8 bases; bases outside gene matches: 8. Germline V lookup: CDR1 DFQATT, CDR2 SNEGSKA (reference sequence). The CDR3 has 14 amino acids. The CDR3 nucleotides read TGCAGTGCTAGGATAGCGGGAGAGTGGGATGAGCAGTTCTTC. It codes for CSARIAGEWDEQFF.

By share, this clonotype counts as medium-sized. V gene TRBV20-1 combines with J gene TRBJ1-1, with D unresolved. V lost 3 bases and J 1 base, leaving 9 bases between the germline ends. This CDR3 comprises 13 residues. Per the germline V gene, CDR1 is DFQATT and CDR2 is SNEGSKA (reference sequence). The CDR3, as DNA: TGCAGTGCTAGTATAAAATCGAACACTGAAGCTTTCTTT. Translation gives CSASIKSNTEAFF.

In its sample, this clonotype was seen many times. The V call is TRBV4-1, the J call TRBJ2-7; 7 bases line up with TRBD2. This CDR3 has 15 residues. The J segment lost 2 bases and the V segment lost 4 bases, leaving 8 bases of the junction unmatched. Germline V gene lookup returns CDR1 MGHRA and CDR2 YSYEKL. DNA for the CDR3: TGCGCCAGCAGCCGTAATCCGGGACTACCCTACGAGCAGTACTTC. Encoded protein: CASSRNPGLPYEQYF.

V gene TRBV29-1 combines with J gene TRBJ2-7; 10 positions match TRBD2. The CDR3 sequence is 13 residues long. From germline, CDR1 is SQVTM and CDR2 ANQGSEA. Trimming took 6 bases from V and 2 from J; bases not matched to a gene: 4. The chain's CDR3 is CSVVLAGTYEQYF. CDR3 DNA: TGCAGCGTGGTACTAGCGGGGACCTACGAGCAGTACTTC.

The CDR3 DNA follows: TGTGCCTGGAGAGCTAGCGGCAATGAGCAGTTCTTC. Translating gives CAWRASGNEQFF. The chain uses TRBV30 and TRBJ2-1, with 7 bases lining up with TRBD2. Germline V gene data show CDR1 as GTSNPN and CDR2 as SVGIG (reference sequence). The CDR3 has 12 amino acids. V was pared by 3 bases and J by 6 bases, with 2 bases of the junction left unmatched.

This sequence joins TRBV5-4 and TRBJ1-4; D is perhaps TRBD1 (6 bases). CDR1 and CDR2 from the germline V gene are SGHNT and YYREEE (reference sequence). V was shortened by 2 bases and J by 8 bases, with 19 bases between the two germline ends. CDR3 length: 16 residues. CDR3 sequence reads: CASSLALVGGREKLFF. The CDR3 DNA reads TGTGCCAGCAGCTTAGCGCTCGTCGGGGGCCGGGAAAAACTGTTTTTT.

On this clonotype: Just one base apart from a much larger clone, this may be a read error. The chain is built from TRBV7-2 and TRBJ2-5; D gene ambiguous. This CDR3 is 10 amino acids long. From germline, CDR1 is SGHTA and CDR2 FQGNSA. Here the CDR3 reads CARSFETQYF. As DNA, the CDR3 is TGTGCCAGAAGCTTTGAGACCCAGTACTTC.

By sample fraction, this clonotype is large (0.1 to 1%). The V and J genes are TRBV5-5 and TRBJ2-7; no clear D. Trimming took off 2 bases at V and 3 bases at J, with 9 bases between the two ends. Germline V lookup: CDR1 SGHKS, CDR2 YYEKEE (reference sequence). The CDR3 length is 13 residues. The CDR3 nucleotides are TGTGCCAGCAGCTTAGGTCTTATCTACGAGCAGTACTTC. The encoded protein is CASSLGLIYEQYF. Drawing the rest from reference TRBV5-5 and TRBJ2-7, the complete variable domain is DAGVTQSPTHLIKTRGQQVTLRCSPISGHKSVSWYQQVLGQGPQFIFQYYEKEERGRGNFPDRFSARQFPNYSSELNVNALLLGDSALYLCASSLGLIYEQYFGPGTRLTVT.

The chain is built from TRBV14 and TRBJ2-7; unclear D gene. This CDR3 comprises 17 residues. V was shortened by 2 bases and J by 2 bases, with 19 bases between the two germline ends. Germline values: CDR1 SGHDN, CDR2 FVKESK. DNA of the CDR3: TGTGCCAGCAGCCAACTTCAAGATTGGTCACAGACCTACGAGCAGTACTTC. Its translation is CASSQLQDWSQTYEQYF.

Sample share makes this clonotype large. The chain employs TRBV15 and TRBJ2-7; tentatively, D is TRBD1 or TRBD2 (5 bases each). Germline V gene lookup returns CDR1 LNHNV and CDR2 YYDKDF (reference sequence). This CDR3 spans 15 amino acids. Deletions cut 6 bases from V and 0 bases from J, with 15 bases between. The CDR3 region has the DNA TGTGCCACCAGTCCCGGGGCGGGCACCTCCTACGAGCAGTACTTC. It yields the protein CATSPGAGTSYEQYF.

Remarks on this clonotype: Being one base from a much bigger clone, this may be a read error. The chain recombines TRBV12-3 or TRBV12-4 with TRBJ1-3; D not resolved. There are 13 residues in the CDR3. The germline V and J ends were trimmed by 6 bases and 4 bases, with 10 bases remaining between them. Written as DNA, the CDR3 is TGTGCCAGCAGGACCTTTCAGGGAAACACCATATATTTT. Translating gives CASRTFQGNTIYF.

This clonotype counts as medium-sized. The chain links TRBV7-9 to TRBJ2-6; D call uncertain. This CDR3 has 18 residues. Looked up from germline, CDR1 is SEHNR and CDR2 is FQNEAQ (reference sequence). The ends were cut back, 1 base at V and 0 bases at J, with 13 bases in the middle. As DNA, the CDR3 is TGTGCCAGCAGCTTAGTTCTCACAGACACCTCTGGGGCCAACGTCCTGACTTTC. Translation gives CASSLVLTDTSGANVLTF.

The CDR3 sequence is CAWSVSGRENRGPFEQYF. The DNA of the CDR3 is TGTGCCTGGAGTGTTAGCGGGAGGGAGAACAGGGGGCCCTTCGAGCAGTACTTC. The rearrangement links TRBV30 to TRBJ2-7; 11 bases match TRBD2. The V segment lost 0 bases and the J segment 6 bases; nucleotides outside the gene matches: 16. This CDR3 has 18 amino acids. In germline, CDR1 is GTSNPN, CDR2 SVGIG (reference sequence). Combining the CDR3 with reference TRBV30 and TRBJ2-7 gives the whole variable domain SQTIHQWPATLVQPVGSPLSLECTVEGTSNPNLYWYRQAAGRGLQLLFYSVGIGQISSEVPQNLSASRPQDRQFILSSKKLLLSDSGFYLCAWSVSGRENRGPFEQYFGPGTRLTVT.

This rearrangement joins TRBV6-5 to TRBJ2-1; 10 bases match TRBD2. J lost 0 bases, V lost 3 bases, and 8 bases had no gene match. The CDR3 runs 18 residues. In germline, CDR1 is MNHEY, CDR2 SVGAGI. CDR3 DNA sequence: TGTGCCAGCAGTTATGGCCCTAGCGGGAGTTACTCCTACAATGAGCAGTTCTTC. Amino acids: CASSYGPSGSYSYNEQFF.

This clonotype is medium-sized in the sample. The V and J genes are TRBV24-1 and TRBJ2-5, with TRBD2 identical over 9 bases. The CDR3 is 14 residues long. Germline trimming cut 9 bases from V and 2 bases from J; bases unmatched to any gene: 6. The germline V gene has CDR1 KGHDR and CDR2 SFDVKD. CDR3 protein: CATRSAGGQETQYF. The CDR3 nucleotides are TGTGCCACCCGATCAGCGGGGGGACAAGAGACCCAGTACTTC.

This clonotype showed up just a few times. The rearrangement joins TRBV4-1 to TRBJ1-1; D perhaps matches TRBD1 (5 bases). The germline V gene has CDR1 MGHRA and CDR2 YSYEKL. The CDR3 sequence is 14 residues long. V dropped 4 bases and J dropped 4 bases, with 13 bases sitting between them. CDR3 amino acids: CASSRGLLGTEAFF. CDR3 DNA: TGCGCCAGCAGCCGGGGACTCCTAGGCACTGAAGCTTTCTTT.

This clonotype is deemed medium-sized. The chain links TRBV27 to TRBJ2-3; D remains ambiguous. The CDR3 covers 13 residues. The germline V and J ends were trimmed by 0 bases and 4 bases, with 5 bases remaining between them. CDR1 MNHEY and CDR2 SMNVEV come from the germline V gene (reference sequence). The DNA of the CDR3 is TGTGCCAGCAGTTTATCGCGGCCAGATACGCAGTATTTT. Translation gives CASSLSRPDTQYF.

The rearrangement uses TRBV5-1 and TRBJ1-1, with D perhaps matching TRBD1 (5 bases). Trimming shortened V by 4 bases and J by 1 base, and 11 bases separated the two germline ends. Looked up from germline, CDR1 is SGHRS and CDR2 is YFSETQ. The CDR3 loop spans 14 amino acids. This chain's CDR3 is CASSPGTGNTEAFF. The CDR3 bases are TGCGCCAGCAGCCCGGGGACGGGGAACACTGAAGCTTTCTTT.

The V call is TRBV19, the J call TRBJ2-1; TRBD2 matches at 8 bases. CDR1 LNHDA and CDR2 SQIVND come from the germline V gene (reference sequence). The CDR3 has 13 amino acids. The V and J ends lost 5 bases and 6 bases, in that order; junction bases with no gene match: 3. CDR3 DNA: TGTGCCAGTAGTGTCACTAGCGGCAATGAGCAGTTCTTC. It codes for CASSVTSGNEQFF. Using reference TRBV19 and TRBJ2-1 for the parts outside the CDR3, the full variable domain is DGGITQSPKYLFRKEGQNVTLSCEQNLNHDAMYWYRQDPGQGLRLIYYSQIVNDFQKGDIAEGYSVSREKKESFPLTVTSAQKNPTAFYLCASSVTSGNEQFFGPGTRLTVL.